This passage covers 30 T cell receptor beta chains from one sample sequenced in a study of T cell changes during pregnancy in multiple sclerosis. Sequencing was performed with immunoSEQ multiplex PCR; in TCRdb, only in-frame clones are kept and a portion is missing. The sample includes roughly 68,000 clones, about 91% of them seen just once. The sequencing here drew on peripheral blood, taken in the second trimester of pregnancy. The source of these receptors is a female donor in good health, enrolled as a control in a pregnancy study.

The chain links TRBV11-2 to TRBJ1-2, with TRBD1 matching 9 bases. The CDR3 is 14 amino acids. The trim removed 5 bases at V and 8 bases at J, leaving 9 bases unmatched. From germline, CDR1 is SGHAT and CDR2 FQNNGV. The CDR3 here is CASSRGQGLWGYTF. CDR3 sequence (DNA): TGTGCCAGCAGCCGCGGACAGGGGCTATGGGGCTACACCTTC.

V gene TRBV11-2 combines with J gene TRBJ1-1; D perhaps matches TRBD1 (5 bases). The V gene lost 5 bases and the J gene lost 2 bases, with 9 bases spanning the gap. The CDR3 has 13 amino acids. The V gene's germline CDR1 is SGHAT and CDR2 FQNNGV. The CDR3 coding sequence is TGTGCCAGCAGCCAAGGGGCTAACACTGAAGCTTTCTTT. This encodes CASSQGANTEAFF.

This rearrangement joins TRBV11-2 to TRBJ1-2; D gene ambiguous. CDR1 SGHAT and CDR2 FQNNGV come from the germline V gene. CDR3 size: 15 residues. V was shortened by 1 base and J by 2 bases, with 11 bases between the two germline ends. The CDR3 sequence: CASSLGAGVNYGYTF. In DNA form, the CDR3 reads TGTGCCAGCAGCTTAGGCGCCGGGGTGAACTATGGCTACACCTTC.

The rearrangement joins TRBV28 to TRBJ1-2; the match to TRBD1 covers 7 bases. The length of the CDR3 is 14 residues. With 5 bases clipped from V and 5 bases from J, the junction kept 8 bases outside the gene matches. Germline CDR1 reads MDHEN; CDR2 reads SYDVKM. The CDR3 loop is CASSPSGTEYGYTF. The CDR3 DNA is TGTGCCAGCAGTCCCTCCGGGACAGAATATGGCTACACCTTC.

The chain combines TRBV6-4 with TRBJ2-1; 12 bases match TRBD1. Germline trimming cut 4 bases from V and 10 bases from J; bases unmatched to any gene: 8. Germline assignment: CDR1 MRHNA and CDR2 SNTAGT. The length of the CDR3 is 15 residues. The CDR3 loop is CASSVGTGGNDEQFF. CDR3 in DNA: TGTGCCAGCAGTGTGGGGACAGGGGGCAATGACGAGCAGTTCTTC.

The chain combines TRBV7-9 with TRBJ2-3, with 9 bases matching TRBD2. Germline V CDR1 and CDR2: SEHNR, FQNEAQ (reference sequence). The CDR3 loop spans 17 amino acids. The ends lost 0 bases at V and 2 bases at J; junction bases unmatched: 6. The CDR3 protein is CASSLAASGAYTDTQYF. The DNA for the CDR3 is TGTGCCAGCAGCTTAGCCGCTAGCGGGGCCTACACAGATACGCAGTATTTT.

The rearrangement joins TRBV9 to TRBJ2-1, with 10 bases identical to TRBD2. J gave up 7 bases and V 0 bases, and 7 bases lay outside the gene matches. The germline V gene encodes CDR1 SGDLS and CDR2 YYNGEE. This CDR3 region has 16 residues. The DNA of the CDR3 is TGTGCCAGCAGCGTAGTGGCTAGCGGGAGCTTTAATGAGCAGTTCTTC. Amino acid sequence: CASSVVASGSFNEQFF.

The genes are TRBV10-1 and TRBJ2-1, with 7 bases identical to TRBD2. The CDR3 extends over 15 amino acids. The ends lost 3 bases at V and 5 bases at J; junction bases unmatched: 7. Germline V gives CDR1 WNHNN, CDR2 SYGVQD (reference sequence). The CDR3 nucleotides read TGCGCCAGCAGTGACCCTCGGGGGGTGGACAATGAGCAGTTCTTC. Amino acids: CASSDPRGVDNEQFF.

This chain joins TRBV5-6 and TRBJ1-3; perhaps TRBD1 as D (5 bases). CDR1 is SGHDT and CDR2 is YYEEEE in the germline V gene. Trimming removed 0 bases at V and 4 bases at J, with 17 bases between. CDR3 length equals 17 residues. The DNA for the CDR3 is TGTGCCAGCAGCTTGGTTGGAAGCAGGGCGGACGGAAACACCATATATTTT. Translated, it gives CASSLVGSRADGNTIYF. The whole variable domain, filled in from reference TRBV5-6 and TRBJ1-3, reads DAGVTQSPTHLIKTRGQQVTLRCSPKSGHDTVSWYQQALGQGPQFIFQYYEEEERQRGNFPDRFSGHQFPNYSSELNVNALLLGDSALYLCASSLVGSRADGNTIYFGEGSWLTVV.

The V call is TRBV5-1, the J call TRBJ2-5; 7 bases match TRBD2. CDR3 length equals 17 residues. The V segment lost 0 bases and the J segment 1 base; nucleotides outside the gene matches: 9. From germline, CDR1 is SGHRS and CDR2 YFSETQ. The CDR3 nucleotides read TGCGCCAGCAGCTTGGCAGCTGGCGGGGGATTCCAAGAGACCCAGTACTTC. It specifies CASSLAAGGGFQETQYF.

The CDR3 protein is CASSLGLAGGDEQFF. The CDR3 region has the DNA TGTGCCAGCAGCTTAGGGCTAGCGGGAGGGGATGAGCAGTTCTTC. J is TRBJ2-1 and V is TRBV7-3, with 12 bases identical to TRBD2. J gave up 8 bases and V 2 bases, and 4 bases lay outside the gene matches. The CDR3 extends over 15 amino acids. Germline lookup yields CDR1 SGHTA and CDR2 FQGTGA.

The chain is built from TRBV4-1 and TRBJ2-2, with D uncertain. V was shortened by 6 bases and J by 2 bases, with 10 bases between the two germline ends. Germline V gene data show CDR1 as MGHRA and CDR2 as YSYEKL. CDR3 length: 14 amino acids. Here the CDR3 DNA reads TGCGCCAGCAGAAATACAGAAAACACCGGGGAGCTGTTTTTT. It codes for CASRNTENTGELFF.

The gene calls are TRBV7-9 and TRBJ1-4, with D hard to call. CDR1 is SEHNR and CDR2 is FQNEAQ in the germline V gene (reference sequence). The CDR3 extends over 13 amino acids. The V gene lost 7 bases and the J gene lost 0 bases, with 6 bases spanning the gap. The CDR3 region is CASNRATNEKLFF. The CDR3 bases are TGTGCCAGCAACCGGGCAACTAATGAAAAACTGTTTTTT. Using reference TRBV7-9 and TRBJ1-4 for the parts outside the CDR3, the full variable domain is DTGVSQNPRHKITKRGQNVTFRCDPISEHNRLYWYRQTLGQGPEFLTYFQNEAQLEKSRLLSDRFSAERPKGSFSTLEIQRTEQGDSAMYLCASNRATNEKLFFGSGTQLSVL.

This chain joins TRBV6-1 and TRBJ2-3; 8 bases agree with TRBD2. This CDR3 is 15 amino acids long. Germline lookup yields CDR1 MNHNS and CDR2 SASEGT. V was pared by 2 bases and J by 6 bases, with 7 bases of the junction left unmatched. CDR3 bases: TGTGCCAGCAGTGAATCGGCGGGAGGTGCGGATACGCAGTATTTT. Its protein is CASSESAGGADTQYF.

The rearrangement joins TRBV6-5 to TRBJ2-5; D is uncertain. The CDR3 contains 15 residues. Germline V gene sequence: CDR1 MNHEY, CDR2 SVGAGI. V dropped 6 bases and J dropped 5 bases, with 19 bases sitting between them. The CDR3 nucleotides are TGTGCCAGCAGGGTTGCAGGTACCAGAGTGGAGACCCAGTACTTC. Translating gives CASRVAGTRVETQYF.

The CDR3 bases are TGTGCCAGCAGCTTATCTTGGGACACTGGCACAGATACGCAGTATTTT. Protein: CASSLSWDTGTDTQYF. The chain uses TRBV7-9 and TRBJ2-3; tentatively, D is TRBD1 (6 bases). CDR3 size: 16 residues. Trimming shortened V by 2 bases and J by 1 base, and 13 bases separated the two germline ends. The germline V gene has CDR1 SEHNR and CDR2 FQNEAQ (reference sequence).

The gene calls are TRBV19 and TRBJ1-4; D is uncertain. Germline V gene sequence: CDR1 LNHDA, CDR2 SQIVND (reference sequence). The CDR3 has 14 residues. Trimming took 3 bases from V and 5 from J, leaving 10 bases between them. CDR3 coding DNA: TGTGCCAGTAGTATGATTTGGGCCAATGAAAAACTGTTTTTT. Translation gives CASSMIWANEKLFF.

The chain links TRBV5-1 to TRBJ2-2, with a possible D match to TRBD2 (5 bases). This CDR3 has 14 residues. Germline CDR1 and CDR2: SGHRS and YFSETQ. V was shortened by 1 base and J by 4 bases, with 8 bases between the two germline ends. Here the CDR3 DNA reads TGCGCCAGCAGCTTGCGGGGAACCACCGGGGAGCTGTTTTTT. Translating it yields CASSLRGTTGELFF.

This chain uses TRBV9 with TRBJ2-7, with TRBD1 matching 9 bases. The CDR3 length is 15 residues. The germline CDR1 and CDR2 sequences are SGDLS and YYNGEE. Trimming took 4 bases from V and 4 from J; bases not matched to a gene: 9. This chain's CDR3 is CASSTHPDRGYEQYF. CDR3 bases: TGTGCCAGCAGCACGCATCCGGACAGGGGATACGAGCAGTACTTC.

The V gene is TRBV7-9, the J gene TRBJ2-1; D is ambiguous. The CDR3 length is 16 residues. Germline CDR1 SEHNR, CDR2 FQNEAQ (reference sequence). V was clipped by 5 bases and J by 2 bases, with 16 bases between them. The CDR3 spells CASSPSGEAAYNEQFF. The CDR3 nucleotides are TGTGCCAGCAGCCCCTCAGGCGAAGCCGCCTACAATGAGCAGTTCTTC. Using reference TRBV7-9 and TRBJ2-1 for the parts outside the CDR3, the full variable domain is DTGVSQNPRHKITKRGQNVTFRCDPISEHNRLYWYRQTLGQGPEFLTYFQNEAQLEKSRLLSDRFSAERPKGSFSTLEIQRTEQGDSAMYLCASSPSGEAAYNEQFFGPGTRLTVL.

The chain couples TRBV19 to TRBJ2-1; TRBD2 aligns across 13 bases. The CDR3 contains 17 residues. J lost 9 bases, V lost 6 bases, and 14 bases had no gene match. CDR1 is LNHDA and CDR2 is SQIVND in the germline V gene (reference sequence). The CDR3 region has the DNA TGTGCCAGTAGCTGGGCGGGACGACTAGCGGGAGGTAGTGAGCAGTTCTTC. This encodes CASSWAGRLAGGSEQFF. Combining the CDR3 with reference TRBV19 and TRBJ2-1 gives the whole variable domain DGGITQSPKYLFRKEGQNVTLSCEQNLNHDAMYWYRQDPGQGLRLIYYSQIVNDFQKGDIAEGYSVSREKKESFPLTVTSAQKNPTAFYLCASSWAGRLAGGSEQFFGPGTRLTVL.

The chain links TRBV2 to TRBJ2-3; D perhaps matches TRBD1 (6 bases). V lost 4 bases and J 9 bases, leaving 8 bases between the germline ends. Germline V gene sequence: CDR1 SNHLY, CDR2 FYNNEI. CDR3 length equals 11 residues. Written as DNA, the CDR3 is TGTGCCAGCAGTGTTCAGGGGACGCAGTATTTT. It is translated as CASSVQGTQYF. Complete variable domain (other parts from reference TRBV2 and TRBJ2-3): EPEVTQTPSHQVTQMGQEVILRCVPISNHLYFYWYRQILGQKVEFLVSFYNNEISEKSEIFDDQFSVERPDGSNFTLKIRSTKLEDSAMYFCASSVQGTQYFGPGTRLTVL.

V gene TRBV6-4 combines with J gene TRBJ2-1, with 10 bases lining up with TRBD2. V was clipped by 2 bases and J by 8 bases; unmatched bases: 9. The CDR3 length is 16 residues. Per germline, CDR1 MRHNA and CDR2 SNTAGT. The CDR3 protein is CASSDGLAGEVYEQFF. The CDR3 region has the DNA TGTGCCAGCAGTGACGGGCTAGCGGGAGAAGTATATGAGCAGTTCTTC.

The chain employs TRBV28 and TRBJ2-3; D may be TRBD2 (5 bases). Trimming took off 7 bases at V and 1 base at J, with 12 bases between the two ends. CDR1 is MDHEN and CDR2 is SYDVKM in the germline V gene. The CDR3 contains 14 residues. CDR3 in DNA: TGTGCCAGCACTGACGAAGCGGGCACAGATACGCAGTATTTT. Its protein is CASTDEAGTDTQYF. Combining the CDR3 with reference TRBV28 and TRBJ2-3 gives the whole variable domain DVKVTQSSRYLVKRTGEKVFLECVQDMDHENMFWYRQDPGLGLRLIYFSYDVKMKEKGDIPEGYSVSREKKERFSLILESASTNQTSMYLCASTDEAGTDTQYFGPGTRLTVL.

The chain carries TRBV27 and TRBJ2-3; D is undetermined. The CDR3 consists of 14 residues. The germline V and J ends were trimmed by 5 bases and 2 bases, with 11 bases remaining between them. Germline-derived CDR1 and CDR2 are MNHEY and SMNVEV (reference sequence). The CDR3 region is CASSPDSFTDTQYF. CDR3 coding DNA: TGTGCCAGCAGTCCTGACTCTTTCACAGATACGCAGTATTTT.

The chain is built from TRBV18 and TRBJ2-6; D is undetermined. V lost 0 bases, J lost 1 base, and 7 bases lay in between. The CDR3 spans 16 residues. Germline V gene data show CDR1 as KGHSH and CDR2 as LQKENI. CDR3 DNA sequence: TGTGCCAGCTCACCACCGCGATTATCTGGGGCCAACGTCCTGACTTTC. Residues: CASSPPRLSGANVLTF.

The V gene is TRBV9, the J gene TRBJ2-1; a possible D gene is TRBD2 (6 bases). Germline V gives CDR1 SGDLS, CDR2 YYNGEE. The CDR3 runs to 19 residues. Trimming cost V 0 bases and J 0 bases, with 19 bases left between them. DNA of the CDR3: TGTGCCAGCAGCGTAGAGGGTTTGGAGGGAGGAGACTCCTACAATGAGCAGTTCTTC. This sequence encodes CASSVEGLEGGDSYNEQFF.

The gene calls are TRBV28 and TRBJ1-1, with unresolved D. Germline CDR1 MDHEN, CDR2 SYDVKM. The CDR3 contains 15 residues. Trimming pared 2 bases from V and 1 base from J, leaving 11 bases between. Written as DNA, the CDR3 is TGTGCCAGCAGTTTACCCCTTTCGGGGAACACTGAAGCTTTCTTT. Protein: CASSLPLSGNTEAFF.

CDR3 coding DNA: TGTGCCAGCAGCTACTGGACTAGCGGTACAGATACGCAGTATTTT. Translating it yields CASSYWTSGTDTQYF. The chain has TRBV28 and TRBJ2-3; TRBD2 aligns across 10 bases. Trimming took 6 bases from V and 3 from J; bases not matched to a gene: 6. CDR3 length equals 15 residues. In germline, CDR1 is MDHEN, CDR2 SYDVKM.

V gene TRBV2 combines with J gene TRBJ1-2; D not resolved. Germline V gene sequence: CDR1 SNHLY, CDR2 FYNNEI. CDR3 length: 14 amino acids. The V and J ends lost 8 bases and 8 bases respectively, with 21 bases between them. The CDR3, as DNA: TGTGCCAGCGCCGTGGACGGACGCACGGGGGGCTACACCTTC. Protein product: CASAVDGRTGGYTF.